Following are 15 T cell receptor beta chains from one sample sequenced in a study of T cells after posttransplantation cyclophosphamide. The method was immunoSEQ multiplex PCR; TCRdb's version includes in-frame clones alone and lacks a portion of them. The record shows about 12,000 clones for this sample, with no singletons present. The sequenced sample was PBMCs. The receptors stem from a woman in her 40s in good health, CMV-negative, and a related stem cell transplant donor.

This clone showed up many times. The chain links TRBV24-1 to TRBJ1-5, with 8 bases fitting TRBD1. This CDR3 has 20 amino acids. J gave up 0 bases and V 0 bases, and 12 bases lay outside the gene matches. CDR1 is KGHDR and CDR2 is SFDVKD in the germline V gene. In DNA, the CDR3 is TGTGCCACCAGTGATTTGCGGGGACAGGAGCCTTCCTATAGCAATCAGCCCCAGCATTTT. Residues: CATSDLRGQEPSYSNQPQHF.

This clone has at least ten counts. This sequence joins TRBV6-1 and TRBJ2-6; 8 bases map to TRBD1. CDR1 MNHNS and CDR2 SASEGT come from the germline V gene. The CDR3 contains 16 residues. V was clipped by 3 bases and J by 4 bases; unmatched bases: 5. In DNA form, the CDR3 reads TGTGCCAGCAGTGAGCAGGGGGCGACGGGGGCCAACGTCCTGACTTTC. It yields the protein CASSEQGATGANVLTF.

This clone was observed at least ten times. CDR3 bases: TGTGCCAGCAGTTACGGCGGGTCAGCCAAAAACATTCAGTACTTC. Translation: CASSYGGSAKNIQYF. The chain uses TRBV6-2 or TRBV6-3 and TRBJ2-4, with D possibly matching TRBD2 (5 bases). The germline gives CDR1 MNHEY, CDR2 SVGEGT. Trimming took 2 bases from V and 0 from J, leaving 8 bases between them. This CDR3 has 15 amino acids.

This clone was counted many times. V usage is TRBV19 and J usage is TRBJ2-7; the match to TRBD1 covers 9 bases. Germline V gene lookup returns CDR1 LNHDA and CDR2 SQIVND (reference sequence). There are 15 residues in the CDR3. Trimming at V came to 7 bases and at J to 4 bases, leaving 11 bases not matched to a gene. This chain's CDR3 is CASTNHGTGKYEQYF. The CDR3 region has the DNA TGTGCCAGTACCAACCACGGGACAGGGAAGTACGAGCAGTACTTC. The variable domain in full, completed from reference TRBV19 and TRBJ2-7, reads DGGITQSPKYLFRKEGQNVTLSCEQNLNHDAMYWYRQDPGQGLRLIYYSQIVNDFQKGDIAEGYSVSREKKESFPLTVTSAQKNPTAFYLCASTNHGTGKYEQYFGPGTRLTVT.

Many counts were recorded for this clone. The chain uses TRBV11-2 and TRBJ2-7; D is undetermined. This CDR3 contains 14 residues. The V end was cut by 4 bases, the J end by 3 bases, with 13 bases between. Germline loops: CDR1 SGHAT, CDR2 FQNNGV. CDR3 sequence reads: CASSSTPENYEQYF. The CDR3 DNA reads as TGTGCCAGCAGCTCTACCCCTGAGAACTACGAGCAGTACTTC.

This clone was recorded at least ten times. At one end, the junction sequence differs from germline, possibly due to a read error. The chain has TRBV7-9 and TRBJ1-4, with TRBD1 as a possible D gene (6 bases). This CDR3 comprises 14 residues. CDR1 is SEHNR and CDR2 is FQNEAQ in the germline V gene (reference sequence). This CDR3 reads CASSLGTANEQLFF. In DNA form, the CDR3 reads TGTGCCAGCAGCTTAGGGACAGCTAATGAACAACTGTTTTTT. Complete variable domain (other parts from reference TRBV7-9 and TRBJ1-4): DTGVSQNPRHKITKRGQNVTFRCDPISEHNRLYWYRQTLGQGPEFLTYFQNEAQLEKSRLLSDRFSAERPKGSFSTLEIQRTEQGDSAMYLCASSLGTANEQLFFGSGTQLSVL.

This clone was detected many times. The J gene is TRBJ1-2, the V gene TRBV6-5; 8 bases agree with TRBD1. Germline loops: CDR1 MNHEY, CDR2 SVGAGI. The CDR3 is made up of 15 amino acids. V trimming: 0 bases; J trimming: 5 bases; junction bases outside the gene matches: 5. The CDR3 DNA reads as TGTGCCAGCAGTTACTCGAACACAGGGGGGTATGGCTACACCTTC. Translating it yields CASSYSNTGGYGYTF.

The sample holds many counts of this clone. The chain employs TRBV19 and TRBJ1-5; 7 bases fit TRBD1. The ends lost 5 bases at V and 6 bases at J; junction bases unmatched: 10. CDR1 and CDR2 (germline): LNHDA, SQIVND (reference sequence). The CDR3 length is 15 residues. The chain's CDR3 is CASSPPTGNSQPQHF. Here the CDR3 DNA reads TGTGCCAGTAGTCCCCCGACAGGGAATAGTCAGCCCCAGCATTTT. Using reference TRBV19 and TRBJ1-5 for the parts outside the CDR3, the full variable domain is DGGITQSPKYLFRKEGQNVTLSCEQNLNHDAMYWYRQDPGQGLRLIYYSQIVNDFQKGDIAEGYSVSREKKESFPLTVTSAQKNPTAFYLCASSPPTGNSQPQHFGDGTRLSIL.

This clone occurred many times. The V and J genes are TRBV7-8 and TRBJ1-1; D gene unclear. This CDR3 contains 13 residues. Germline V lookup: CDR1 SGHVS, CDR2 FQNEAQ. The V gene lost 0 bases and the J gene lost 8 bases, with 10 bases spanning the gap. CDR3 DNA sequence: TGTGCCAGCAGCTTAGCGCTAGTTGCAGAAGCTTTCTTT. Its translation: CASSLALVAEAFF.

This clone was detected ten times or more. The chain employs TRBV5-6 and TRBJ1-2; D is uncertain. Trimming shortened V by 2 bases and J by 7 bases, and 6 bases separated the two germline ends. Per the germline V gene, CDR1 is SGHDT and CDR2 is YYEEEE. The CDR3 loop spans 11 amino acids. The CDR3 DNA reads TGTGCCAGCAGCTTTTTCGGTGGCTACACCTTC. Protein: CASSFFGGYTF.

The table lists this clone with many counts. The CDR3 bases are TGTGCCACCAGTTCCGGGACAGAGCGAGATACGCAGTATTTT. Translating gives CATSSGTERDTQYF. The chain employs TRBV24-1 and TRBJ2-3; 7 bases align to TRBD1. J was trimmed by 5 bases and V by 6 bases; bases with no gene match: 7. The CDR3 is 14 residues long. The germline V gene encodes CDR1 KGHDR and CDR2 SFDVKD.

The genes are TRBV7-8 and TRBJ2-3, with a weak D call TRBD2 (5 bases). The CDR3 sequence is 15 residues long. Germline lookup yields CDR1 SGHVS and CDR2 FQNEAQ. V was shortened by 4 bases and J by 4 bases, with 15 bases between the two germline ends. This CDR3 reads CASSSGLSSADTQYF. The CDR3 DNA is TGTGCCAGCAGCTCAGGACTTTCGAGCGCAGATACGCAGTATTTT.

There are many counts of this clone. V gene TRBV10-3 combines with J gene TRBJ1-2, with 10 bases aligning to TRBD1. Germline V gives CDR1 ENHRY, CDR2 SYGVKD. The CDR3 length is 12 residues. The J segment lost 7 bases and the V segment lost 8 bases, leaving 4 bases of the junction unmatched. CDR3 in DNA: TGTGCCATCTGGACAGGGGGAGGTGGCTACACCTTC. This encodes CAIWTGGGGYTF.

This clone was seen repeatedly, ten times or more. V gene TRBV6-5 combines with J gene TRBJ2-5; TRBD1 aligns across 7 bases. The CDR3 has 14 amino acids. Trimming cost V 6 bases and J 4 bases; bases outside gene matches: 8. Germline V gene lookup returns CDR1 MNHEY and CDR2 SVGAGI. CDR3 sequence: CASSLRQGGETQYF. CDR3 nucleotides: TGTGCCAGCAGCCTTCGACAGGGCGGAGAGACCCAGTACTTC.

This clone was observed at least ten times. CDR3 DNA: TGTGCCAGCACGCCCACAGGGGCCCAAGAGACCCAGTACTTC. Translation: CASTPTGAQETQYF. The V gene is TRBV7-9, the J gene TRBJ2-5; TRBD1 matches 7 bases. The V and J ends lost 7 bases and 1 base, in that order; junction bases with no gene match: 6. The length of the CDR3 is 14 residues. CDR1 SEHNR and CDR2 FQNEAQ come from the germline V gene (reference sequence).